This T cell receptor beta chain emerged from a study of naive and memory T cell subsets (dated by TCRdb to between 2016 and 2019). Regarding the complete study: In the figure summarizing the skin biopsy and whole blood samples, 10 or so blood donors, 7 tuberculin skin test biopsies and 3 saline control biopsies were reported. PCR2 was typically a SYBR Green qPCR stopped at a set threshold; low-input samples could instead use end-point PCR (approximately 6 cycles). As previously described, skin biopsies were taken from tuberculin skin test sites or from saline-injected control sites and processed for RNA extraction. What the research found in general, with its limitations: TCR sequences were reportedly obtained from both types of skin biopsy, with many more TCRs found at tuberculin skin test sites. The potential sensitivity of the RNA-based method to TCR transcript changes with T cell activation and differentiation was acknowledged. The higher numbers of TCRs at tuberculin skin test sites were interpreted as T cell infiltration of a delayed type IV hypersensitivity reaction. The paper did not give details on skin biopsy collection and RNA processing but referred to earlier studies for those details.

The sample's treatment or condition, from its label and the paper: skin biopsy from PPD injection site in Mantoux-positive individual. Using 3' ligation of a UMI-containing oligonucleotide to TCR cDNA, the study laid out a robust and sensitive protocol to amplify, sequence and analyze TCRs. In individuals with a positive Mantoux test, tuberculin skin test biopsies were taken from sites that had been injected with PPD. Before reverse transcription, total RNA that had not been cell sorted was treated with RQ1 DNase, with a target input of 1 to 1000 ng. Skin biopsy and whole blood libraries were made to test pipeline robustness in samples where T cells form a minority population. There are many counts of this clonotype. Its antigen is not yet known. No much larger clonotype is one base removed from it; base qualities were not supplied. Preparation of the library involved UMI-ligation and nested PCR. Four rounds of PCR, run with the SP2 primer together with nested alpha and beta constant region primers, were used to amplify the ligated cDNA. For the blood and skin samples, reverse transcription of TCR RNA was done with SuperScript IV along with alpha and beta constant region primers. Using T4 RNA ligase 1, an oligonucleotide carrying both the Illumina SP2 primer and a UMI was ligated onto the 3' end of the cDNA. The 12-nucleotide UMI was composed of two random hexamers separated by an eight-base spacer, which was included to prevent hairpin formation. From the second PCR onward, the TCR alpha and beta chain libraries were handled separately, and dual indexing was used for multiplexing. After pooling, the indexed libraries were analyzed by capillary electrophoresis and sequenced on either an Illumina MiSeq or NextSeq. PhiX DNA at roughly 4.5-8% was added to the libraries to raise base diversity and improve cluster recognition. From the authors' description of their analysis: Demultiplexor took UMIs from read 2, joined the UMIs to the TCR sequence from read 1, and separated reads according to sample indices. Decombinator identified V and J genes and V-J junctions and gave each TCR a five-part identifier that included V and J deletions. Collapsinator used UMIs to correct sequencing errors and PCR amplification heterogeneity, producing a UMI-based abundance for each TCR. Identifiers were converted to nucleotide sequence by CDR3Translator and translated to amino acids, and CDR3 regions were extracted on the basis of terminal motifs. After normalization to the amount of input RNA, error-corrected alpha and beta TCR counts from blood and skin were compared. The public reads were run again by TCRdb, first through fastp at Q25 and then through MiXCR, and only productive beta chains were kept. When rows share a CDR3 protein, they turn into one entry using the most common DNA and genes. The V and J calls and clone size are TCRdb's, not the authors'. The sample profile shows tens of thousands of distinct CDR3 sequences; roughly 9.6% of them were found once. Jointly, the top ten make up 3.5% to 5% of the sample.

Sequenced material: skin, taken from a tuberculin skin test site. This receptor was identified in an adult in good health.

In nucleotides, the sequence is TGTGCCAGCAGCGAAATGACTAGCGGGGGAACCGGGGAGCTGTTTTTT. This encodes CASSEMTSGGTGELFF. The rearranged chain carries TRBV6-4 and TRBJ2-2, with 12 middle bases fitting TRBD2. From the germline V gene, CDR1 is MRHNA and CDR2 is SNTAGT. The CDR3 covers 16 residues, taking in both the cysteine and the phenylalanine. Solely the CDR3 DNA is kept, with 48 bases framed from the first base. Trimming takes 6 bases off V and 5 bases off J; junction bases not matched to a gene: 7.